The clone carrying this T cell receptor (beta chain) was detected once. The data are from a study of CD8 T cells in Susac syndrome. When the RNA was reverse transcribed, random hexamers were used with an input of roughly 0.45 to 1 ug. Amplification of TCR beta CDR3 spanned 54 Vbeta and 13 Jbeta via immunoSEQ multiplex PCR. TCRdb itself ran the immunoSEQ multiplex PCR reads through MiXCR, one entry per CDR3 protein. The profile shows about 160,000 distinct CDR3 sequences, about 90% of them singletons. V lost 3 bases to trimming and J lost 5 bases; unmatched junction nucleotides: 10. The CDR3 is 15 amino acids. The germline V gene encodes CDR1 SGDLS and CDR2 YYNGEE.

The rearrangement links TRBV9 to TRBJ2-7; TRBD1 agrees at 8 bases. The receptor's source is a human donor in good health. Sequencing used CD4+ T cells from PBMCs. The CDR3: CASSGRTGLIHEQYF. For the CDR3, the DNA is TGTGCCAGCAGCGGCCGGACAGGGCTTATCCACGAGCAGTACTTC.